This T cell receptor (beta chain) is drawn from a study of blood T cell repertoires in COVID-19. Across the whole study: Donors in the United States, Italy and Spain gave samples during acute or convalescent COVID-19. PBMCs, B-cell-depleted T cells, or T cells provided the cDNA or gDNA that made up the material.

In the source study's methods: Amplifying reference gene primers gave estimates of nucleated cell counts. The method was immunoSEQ multiplex PCR; TCRdb's version includes in-frame clones alone and lacks a portion of them. V and J calls and clone size follow that table, whereas D and trimming were derived from the DNA. This sample carries about 69,000 clones, less than 85% of them seen once, and the ten largest clones take 13%. Patients from Seattle were sampled longitudinally, starting during active infection. Unmatched junction bases numbered 6, after V lost 4 bases and J lost 1 base. CDR1 is WNHNN, CDR2 SYGVQD, per germline (reference sequence). This CDR3 comprises 16 residues.

The chain has TRBV10-1 and TRBJ2-3; 9 nucleotides align to TRBD2. The origin of this receptor is a man in his fifties or sixties with COVID-19, enrolled during active disease. The sample consisted of peripheral blood. CDR3: CASSGASGDRTDTQYF. CDR3 coding DNA: TGCGCCAGCAGTGGAGCTAGCGGGGACCGCACAGATACGCAGTATTTT.